The T cell receptor beta chain under discussion was sequenced for a study of human T cells and chemical hapten exposure. Time point in this sample: patch test 1, 2 weeks after DPC sensitization. Treatment given: therapeutic diphenylcyclopropenone sensitization with weekly scalp DPC. A single record per CDR3 protein comes from TCRdb applying MiXCR to the RACE reads. The data contain a few hundred thousand distinct CDR3 sequences, roughly 4.8% of them singletons. The length of the CDR3 is 12 residues. V was trimmed by 2 bases and J by 1 base, leaving 1 base between them. Germline CDR1 ENHRY, CDR2 SYGVKD. This clonotype was detected ten times or more.

V gene TRBV10-3 combines with J gene TRBJ2-3; the D is unclear. This specimen was whole blood, taken in connection with sensitization to the hapten diphenylcyclopropenone (DPC). The receptor comes from a woman between 50 and 59 years old with alopecia areata. Some clones in this sample may be carry-over from other donors' samples. CDR3 DNA sequence: TGTGCCATCAGTGAGGGCACAGATACGCAGTATTTT. Encoded protein: CAISEGTDTQYF.